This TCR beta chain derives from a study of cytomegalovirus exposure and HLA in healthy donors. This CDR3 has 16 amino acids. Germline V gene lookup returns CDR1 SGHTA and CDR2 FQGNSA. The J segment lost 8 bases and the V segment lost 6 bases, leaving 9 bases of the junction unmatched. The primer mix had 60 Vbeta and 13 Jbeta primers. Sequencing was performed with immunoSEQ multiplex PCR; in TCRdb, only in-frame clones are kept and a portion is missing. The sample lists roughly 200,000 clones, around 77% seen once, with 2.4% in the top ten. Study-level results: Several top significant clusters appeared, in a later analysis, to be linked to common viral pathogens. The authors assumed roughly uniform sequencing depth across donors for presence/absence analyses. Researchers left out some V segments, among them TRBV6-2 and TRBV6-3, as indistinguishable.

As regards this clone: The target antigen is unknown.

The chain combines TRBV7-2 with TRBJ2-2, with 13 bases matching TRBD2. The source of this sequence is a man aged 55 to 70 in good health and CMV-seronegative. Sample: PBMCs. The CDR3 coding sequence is TGTGCCAGCAGTTCCGGGACTAGCGGGAAAAGAGGGGAGCTGTTTTTT. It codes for CASSSGTSGKRGELFF.